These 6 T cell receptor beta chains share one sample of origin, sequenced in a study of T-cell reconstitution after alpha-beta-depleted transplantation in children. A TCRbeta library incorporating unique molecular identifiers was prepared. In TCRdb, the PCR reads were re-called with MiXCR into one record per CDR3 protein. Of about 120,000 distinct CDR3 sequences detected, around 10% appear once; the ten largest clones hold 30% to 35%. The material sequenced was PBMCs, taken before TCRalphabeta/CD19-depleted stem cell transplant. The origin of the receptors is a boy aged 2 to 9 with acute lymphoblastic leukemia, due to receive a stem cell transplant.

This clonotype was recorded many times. As DNA, the CDR3 is TGTGCCAGCAGCACCGGGACTAGCGGGGAATTAACGAACACCGGGGAGCTGTTTTTT. Its translation: CASSTGTSGELTNTGELFF. The V gene is TRBV12-3 or TRBV12-4, the J gene TRBJ2-2; 13 bases are shared with TRBD2. V was pared by 6 bases and J by 0 bases, with 10 bases of the junction left unmatched. The CDR3 is made up of 19 amino acids.

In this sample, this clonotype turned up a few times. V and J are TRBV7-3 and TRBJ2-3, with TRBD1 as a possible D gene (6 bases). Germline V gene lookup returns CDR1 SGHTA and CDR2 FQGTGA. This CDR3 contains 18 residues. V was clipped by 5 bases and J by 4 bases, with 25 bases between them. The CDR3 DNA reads TGTGCCAGCAGCAAAATCCATGGGGCAGGGCAGGGGTCAGATACGCAGTATTTT. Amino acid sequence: CASSKIHGAGQGSDTQYF.

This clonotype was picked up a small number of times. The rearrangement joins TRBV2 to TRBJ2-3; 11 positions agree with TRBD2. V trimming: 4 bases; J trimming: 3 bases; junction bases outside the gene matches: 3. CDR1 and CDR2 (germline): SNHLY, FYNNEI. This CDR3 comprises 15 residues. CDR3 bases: TGTGCCAGCAGTGGACTAGCGGGGCTAACAGATACGCAGTATTTT. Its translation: CASSGLAGLTDTQYF.

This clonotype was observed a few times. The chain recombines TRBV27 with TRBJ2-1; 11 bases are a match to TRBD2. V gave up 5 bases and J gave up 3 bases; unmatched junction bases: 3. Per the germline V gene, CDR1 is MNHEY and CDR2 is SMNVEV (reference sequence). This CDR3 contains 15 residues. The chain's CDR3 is CASSPTSGVYNEQFF. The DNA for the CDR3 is TGTGCCAGCAGTCCGACTAGCGGGGTCTACAATGAGCAGTTCTTC.

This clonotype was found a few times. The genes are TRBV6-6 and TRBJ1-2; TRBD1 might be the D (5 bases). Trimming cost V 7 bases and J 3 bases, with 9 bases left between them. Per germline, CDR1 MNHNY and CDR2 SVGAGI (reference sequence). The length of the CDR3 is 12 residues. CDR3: CASTGTDYGYTF. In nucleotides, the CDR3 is TGTGCCAGCACCGGGACTGACTATGGCTACACCTTC.

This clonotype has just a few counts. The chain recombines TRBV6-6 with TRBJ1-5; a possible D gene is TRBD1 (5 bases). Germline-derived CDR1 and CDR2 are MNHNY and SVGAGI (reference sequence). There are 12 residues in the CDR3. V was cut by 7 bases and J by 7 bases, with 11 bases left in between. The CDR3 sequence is CASNSGYQPQHF. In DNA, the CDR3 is TGTGCCAGCAACTCAGGGTACCAGCCCCAGCATTTT.